This T cell receptor beta chain was identified in a study of metastatic and nonmetastatic thyroid tumors (dated by TCRdb to between 2020 and 2021). Background for the entire study: Repertoires were compared across peripheral blood and tumor or nodule tissue samples from malignant and benign thyroid patients. Overall results and qualifications from the work: In both blood and tumor samples, malignant tumors were reported to have significantly higher TCR beta diversity than benign nodules.

None of the patients had been given any treatment before thyroid surgery. Patient clinical samples collected from 2012 to 2018 were retrospectively analysed using T-cell receptor beta sequencing. This clone was counted ten times or more. Its antigen remains undetermined. Base quality data are lacking; no much larger clone is found one base away. The library was built by means of PCR. Sequencing used an Illumina HiSeq 4000. High-throughput sequencing was used to profile the TCR beta-chain CDR3 region of each patient. The original pipeline was this. A classifier to discriminate distant-metastatic papillary thyroid cancer patients was built from CDR3 differences across clinicopathological groups. To measure repertoire diversity the researchers used the Shannon index, while the Morisita-Horn index served to gauge how similar the tumor and blood repertoires were. TCRdb reworked the public reads: Q25 trimming with fastp, MiXCR clone assembly, productive beta chains retained. TCRdb assigned the V and J calls; the authors' analysis was not used. For this sample there are about 43,000 clones; around 3.1% appear just once. The ten largest clones add up to around 9.9% of the sample.

The CDR3 measures 13 amino acids from cysteine to phenylalanine. Only the CDR3 region is kept as DNA, spanning 39 bases read in frame from base 1. CDR1 and CDR2, per the germline V gene (reference sequence), are LGHDT and YNNKEL. Relative to germline, V is 4 bases shorter and J is 0 bases shorter, with 6 bases between their ends. The sample comprised blood. The sequence joins TRBV3-1 to TRBJ1-1; no D gene call is confident. The receptor was isolated from a female donor with papillary thyroid cancer or a benign thyroid nodule (not recorded which). Some clones in this sample may be carry-over from other donors' samples. The CDR3: CASSRTLNTEAFF. The DNA reads as follows: TGTGCCAGCAGCCGCACACTGAACACTGAAGCTTTCTTT. Where the CDR3 stops, the reference TRBV3-1 and TRBJ1-1 genes take over; the full variable domain is DTAVSQTPKYLVTQMGNDKSIKCEQNLGHDTMYWYKQDSKKFLKIMFSYNNKELIINETVPNRFSPKSPDKAHLNLHINSLELGDSAVYFCASSRTLNTEAFFGQGTRLTVV.